This T cell receptor beta chain was documented in a study of human T cells and chemical hapten exposure. The CDR3 totals 14 residues. Deletions cut 4 bases from V and 5 bases from J, with 15 bases between. Germline V gene data show CDR1 as SGHRS and CDR2 as YFSETQ. TCRdb redid the calling of the RACE reads with MiXCR, one entry per CDR3 protein. The sample shows some 46,000 distinct CDR3 sequences, approximately 4.5% of them seen only once. Time point defined: healthy volunteer bleed at 2 weeks. Total RNA came from unfractionated whole blood. There are many counts of this clonotype. The sequence was obtained from a female donor in good health. Some clones in this sample may be carry-over from other donors' samples. The chain combines TRBV5-1 with TRBJ1-1; D gene uncertain. Sequences were obtained from whole blood. The CDR3 bases are TGCGCCAGCAGCCCAGAGTGGGTAGCTACTGAAGCTTTCTTT. Amino acids: CASSPEWVATEAFF.